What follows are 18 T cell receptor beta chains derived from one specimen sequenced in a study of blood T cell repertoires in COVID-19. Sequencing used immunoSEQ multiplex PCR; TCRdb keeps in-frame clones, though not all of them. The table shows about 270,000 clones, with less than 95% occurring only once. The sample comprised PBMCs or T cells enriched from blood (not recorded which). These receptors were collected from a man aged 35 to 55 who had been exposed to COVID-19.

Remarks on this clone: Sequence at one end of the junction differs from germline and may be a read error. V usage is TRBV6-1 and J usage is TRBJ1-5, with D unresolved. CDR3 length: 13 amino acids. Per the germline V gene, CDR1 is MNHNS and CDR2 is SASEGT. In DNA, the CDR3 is TGTGCCAGCAATGAAATTAGCGGCGGGCCCCAGCATTTT. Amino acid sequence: CASNEISGGPQHF.

CDR3 sequence: CATSDGSRQGKDQPQHF. For the CDR3, the DNA is TGTGCCACCAGTGATGGCAGTAGACAGGGGAAGGATCAGCCCCAGCATTTT. The chain joins TRBV24-1 to TRBJ1-5; 8 bases are shared with TRBD1. The CDR3 is 17 residues long. V shed 3 bases and J 5 bases; nucleotides not matched to a gene: 11. CDR1 and CDR2 from the germline V gene are KGHDR and SFDVKD.

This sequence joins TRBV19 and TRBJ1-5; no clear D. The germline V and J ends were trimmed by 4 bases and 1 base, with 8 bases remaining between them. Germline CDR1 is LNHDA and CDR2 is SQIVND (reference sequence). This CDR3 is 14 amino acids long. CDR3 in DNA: TGTGCCAGTAGTACGACGGGGAGCAATCAGCCCCAGCATTTT. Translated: CASSTTGSNQPQHF.

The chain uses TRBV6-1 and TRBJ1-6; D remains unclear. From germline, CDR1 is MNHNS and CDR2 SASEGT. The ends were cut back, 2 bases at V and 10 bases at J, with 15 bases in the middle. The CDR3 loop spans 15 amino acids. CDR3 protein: CASSEINGRGSPLHF. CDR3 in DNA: TGTGCCAGCAGTGAAATTAATGGGCGGGGATCACCCCTCCACTTT.

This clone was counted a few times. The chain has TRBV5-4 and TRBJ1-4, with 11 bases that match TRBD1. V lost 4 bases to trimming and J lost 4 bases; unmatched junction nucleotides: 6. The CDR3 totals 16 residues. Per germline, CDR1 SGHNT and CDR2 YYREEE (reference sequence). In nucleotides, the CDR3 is TGTGCCAGCAGCCCTGGGACAGGGGGATTTAATGAAAAACTGTTTTTT. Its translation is CASSPGTGGFNEKLFF.

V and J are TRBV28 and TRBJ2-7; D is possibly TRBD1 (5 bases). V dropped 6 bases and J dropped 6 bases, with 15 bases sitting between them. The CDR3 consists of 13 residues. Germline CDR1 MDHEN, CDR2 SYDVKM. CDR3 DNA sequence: TGTGCCAGCAGCCCTAGTGAACAGGTCGAGCAGTACTTC. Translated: CASSPSEQVEQYF.

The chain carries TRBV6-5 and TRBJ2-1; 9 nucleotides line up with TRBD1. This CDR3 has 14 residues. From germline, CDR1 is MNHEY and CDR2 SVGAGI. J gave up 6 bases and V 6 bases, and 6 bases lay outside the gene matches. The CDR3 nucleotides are TGTGCCAGCAGCCCCGGGACAGGGCGCAATGAGCAGTTCTTC. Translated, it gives CASSPGTGRNEQFF.

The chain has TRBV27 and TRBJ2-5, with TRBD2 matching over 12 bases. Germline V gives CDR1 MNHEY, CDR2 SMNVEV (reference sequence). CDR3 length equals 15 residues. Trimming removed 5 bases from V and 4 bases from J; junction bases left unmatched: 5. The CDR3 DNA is TGTGCCAGCAGTCCGGGACTAGCGGGTACAGAGACCCAGTACTTC. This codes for CASSPGLAGTETQYF.

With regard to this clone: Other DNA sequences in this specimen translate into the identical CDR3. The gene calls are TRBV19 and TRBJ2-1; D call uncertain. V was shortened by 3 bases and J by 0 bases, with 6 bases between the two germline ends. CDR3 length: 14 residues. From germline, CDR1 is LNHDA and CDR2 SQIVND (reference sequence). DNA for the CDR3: TGTGCCAGTAGTATTCTGAGCTCCTACAATGAGCAGTTCTTC. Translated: CASSILSSYNEQFF.

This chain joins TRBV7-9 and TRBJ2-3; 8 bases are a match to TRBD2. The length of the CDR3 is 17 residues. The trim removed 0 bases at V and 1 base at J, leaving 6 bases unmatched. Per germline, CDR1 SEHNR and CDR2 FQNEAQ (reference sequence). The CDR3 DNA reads TGTGCCAGCAGCTTAGCGGGTTTGACTAGCGGCACAGATACGCAGTATTTT. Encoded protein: CASSLAGLTSGTDTQYF.

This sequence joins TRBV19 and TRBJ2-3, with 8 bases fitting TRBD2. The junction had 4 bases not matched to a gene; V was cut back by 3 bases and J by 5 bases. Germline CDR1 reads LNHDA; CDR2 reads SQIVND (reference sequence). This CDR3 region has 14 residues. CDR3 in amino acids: CASSMWLAGDTQYF. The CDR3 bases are TGTGCCAGTAGTATGTGGCTAGCGGGAGATACGCAGTATTTT.

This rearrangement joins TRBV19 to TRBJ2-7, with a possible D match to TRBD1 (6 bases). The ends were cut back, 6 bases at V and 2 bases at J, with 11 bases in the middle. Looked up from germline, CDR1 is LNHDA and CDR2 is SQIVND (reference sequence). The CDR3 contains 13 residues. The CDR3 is CASSRQDTYEQYF. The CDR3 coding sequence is TGTGCCAGTAGCCGACAGGATACCTACGAGCAGTACTTC. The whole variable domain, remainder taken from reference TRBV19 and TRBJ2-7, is DGGITQSPKYLFRKEGQNVTLSCEQNLNHDAMYWYRQDPGQGLRLIYYSQIVNDFQKGDIAEGYSVSREKKESFPLTVTSAQKNPTAFYLCASSRQDTYEQYFGPGTRLTVT.

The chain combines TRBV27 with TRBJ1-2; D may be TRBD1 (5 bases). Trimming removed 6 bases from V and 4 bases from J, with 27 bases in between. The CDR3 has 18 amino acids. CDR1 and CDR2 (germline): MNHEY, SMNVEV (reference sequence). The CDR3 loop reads CASSPGPHALGGGYGYTF. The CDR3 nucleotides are TGTGCCAGCAGCCCTGGCCCGCATGCGTTGGGGGGTGGCTATGGCTACACCTTC.

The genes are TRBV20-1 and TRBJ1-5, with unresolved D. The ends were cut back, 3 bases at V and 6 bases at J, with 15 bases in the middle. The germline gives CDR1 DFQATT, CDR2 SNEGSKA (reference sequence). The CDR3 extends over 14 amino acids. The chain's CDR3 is CSASRGQQRQPQHF. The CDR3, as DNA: TGCAGTGCTAGTAGAGGGCAACAGCGTCAGCCCCAGCATTTT.

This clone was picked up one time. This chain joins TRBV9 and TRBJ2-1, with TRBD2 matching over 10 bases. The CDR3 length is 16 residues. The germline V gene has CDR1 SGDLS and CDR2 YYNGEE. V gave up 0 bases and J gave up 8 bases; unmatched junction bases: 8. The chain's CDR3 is CASSVVRLAGVDEQFF. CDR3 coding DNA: TGTGCCAGCAGCGTAGTACGGCTAGCGGGAGTCGATGAGCAGTTCTTC.

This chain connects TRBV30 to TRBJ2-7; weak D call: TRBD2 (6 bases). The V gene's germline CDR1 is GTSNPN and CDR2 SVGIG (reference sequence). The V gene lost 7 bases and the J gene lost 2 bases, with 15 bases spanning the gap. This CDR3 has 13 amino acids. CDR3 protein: CAFAIAAPYEQYF. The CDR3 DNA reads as TGTGCCTTCGCTATAGCGGCCCCCTACGAGCAGTACTTC.

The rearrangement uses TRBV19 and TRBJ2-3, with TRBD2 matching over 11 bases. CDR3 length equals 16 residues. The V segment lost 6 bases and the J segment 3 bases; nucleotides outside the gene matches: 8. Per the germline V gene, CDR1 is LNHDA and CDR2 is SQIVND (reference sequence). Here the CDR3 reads CASSTILAGATDTQYF. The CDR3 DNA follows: TGTGCCAGTAGCACAATACTAGCGGGAGCTACAGATACGCAGTATTTT.

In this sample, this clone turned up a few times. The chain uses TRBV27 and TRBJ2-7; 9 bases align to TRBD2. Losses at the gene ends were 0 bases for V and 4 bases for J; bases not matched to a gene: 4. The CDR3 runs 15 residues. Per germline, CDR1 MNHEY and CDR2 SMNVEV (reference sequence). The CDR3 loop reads CASSLSISGSYEQYF. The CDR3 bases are TGTGCCAGCAGTTTATCGATTAGCGGGAGTTACGAGCAGTACTTC.